The table lists the clone carrying this TCR beta chain with many counts. The antigen is undetermined. MiXCR, run by TCRdb on the 5' RACE reads, gives a single entry per CDR3 protein. The repertoire holds 2,700 or so distinct CDR3 sequences, with roughly 5% as singletons. The sample is drawn from a study of spatial heterogeneity in lung cancer. Time point meaning: sample taken at primary tumor resection. Overall study findings and caveats: Intratumoral expanded alpha and beta TCR counts were found to track tumor mutation counts.

CDR1 and CDR2 (germline): SGHNT, YENEEA. Trimming took off 5 bases at V and 2 bases at J, with 14 bases between the two ends. The CDR3 is made up of 15 amino acids. The clonotype originates from a male donor with early-stage non-small cell lung cancer. The chain uses TRBV11-3 and TRBJ2-3, with D tentatively TRBD1 (7 bases). This material consisted of lung tumor tissue, taken at surgery. The CDR3 spells CASSGGGGLTDTQYF. In DNA form, the CDR3 reads TGTGCCAGCAGCGGCGGAGGGGGCCTCACAGATACGCAGTATTTT.